This T cell receptor (beta chain) is drawn from a study of Ad26.COV2.S vaccination and SARS-CoV-2 variants. The CDR3 loop spans 13 amino acids. CDR1 and CDR2 from the germline V gene are SGHAT and FQNNGV. The V end lost 4 bases, the J end lost 4 bases, and 11 bases lay between the germline ends. TCRdb's table, derived via immunoSEQ multiplex PCR, lists solely in-frame clones and lacks some. This table has about 400,000 clones, approximately 92% appearing once. Points from the study as a whole: Total T cell responses, in the TCR breadth and depth analyses, may have been underestimated.

The table lists this clone with a count of one. The antigen is undetermined. Treatment in this sample: some 20 received Ad26.COV2.S at low or high dose, single or two shots; about 5 received placebo; per-sample allocation not given. Specimens were obtained on day 63 following the first vaccine or placebo injection. The source is a person aged 18-60 years who received the Ad26.COV2.S COVID-19 vaccine or a placebo. The V gene is TRBV11-2, the J gene TRBJ2-7; perhaps TRBD2 as D (5 bases). The sequenced sample was peripheral blood, obtained in a trial of Ad26.COV2.S vaccine versus placebo. The CDR3 loop reads CASSSKTSYEQYF. The DNA for the CDR3 is TGTGCCAGCAGCTCCAAAACTAGTTACGAGCAGTACTTC.